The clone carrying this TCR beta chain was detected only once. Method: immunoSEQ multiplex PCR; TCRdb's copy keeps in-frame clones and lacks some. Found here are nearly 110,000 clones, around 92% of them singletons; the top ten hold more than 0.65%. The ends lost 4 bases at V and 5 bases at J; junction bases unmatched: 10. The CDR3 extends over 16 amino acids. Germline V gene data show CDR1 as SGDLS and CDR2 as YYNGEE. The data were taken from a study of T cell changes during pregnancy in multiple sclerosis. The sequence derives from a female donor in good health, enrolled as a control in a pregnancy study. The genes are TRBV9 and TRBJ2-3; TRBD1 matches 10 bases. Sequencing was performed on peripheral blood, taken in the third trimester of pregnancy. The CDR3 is CASSPQGGTGVDTQYF. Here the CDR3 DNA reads TGTGCCAGCAGCCCCCAGGGGGGGACAGGGGTAGATACGCAGTATTTT.